The 24 T cell receptor beta chains given below trace back to one sample, sequenced in a study of cytomegalovirus exposure and HLA in healthy donors. The PCR used 60 Vbeta and 13 Jbeta primers. Sequenced by immunoSEQ multiplex PCR; TCRdb stores in-frame clones only, minus some. This sample has fewer than 180,000 clones, with around 75% found just once. The sample comprised PBMCs. These TCRs come from a human donor in good health.

The V call is TRBV7-9, the J call TRBJ2-7, with D possibly being TRBD1 (5 bases). V lost 3 bases, J lost 1 base, and 13 bases lay in between. In germline, CDR1 is SEHNR, CDR2 FQNEAQ (reference sequence). This CDR3 contains 15 residues. CDR3 loop: CASSLRQGSSYEQYF. The CDR3 nucleotides are TGTGCCAGCAGCTTGAGGCAGGGATCTTCCTACGAGCAGTACTTC.

The chain joins TRBV19 to TRBJ2-7; 9 positions agree with TRBD1. The J segment lost 3 bases and the V segment lost 1 base, leaving 4 bases of the junction unmatched. The CDR3 is 15 amino acids. CDR1 LNHDA and CDR2 SQIVND come from the germline V gene (reference sequence). This CDR3 is CASSIADRGDYEQYF. In DNA, the CDR3 is TGTGCCAGTAGTATAGCGGACAGGGGCGACTACGAGCAGTACTTC.

This chain links TRBV18 with TRBJ2-1; 8 bases align to TRBD1. V lost 4 bases and J lost 3; bases outside the gene matches: 8. The CDR3 consists of 16 residues. In germline, CDR1 is KGHSH, CDR2 LQKENI. This chain's CDR3 is CASSLLGTGDYNEQFF. The CDR3 nucleotides are TGTGCCAGCTCACTCCTCGGGACAGGCGACTACAATGAGCAGTTCTTC.

In DNA form, the CDR3 reads TGTGCCAGCAGCCCAGCACAGGGCTCCTACGAGCAGTACTTC. Its protein product is CASSPAQGSYEQYF. The chain uses TRBV5-6 and TRBJ2-7; D possibly corresponds to TRBD1 (6 bases). Per the germline V gene, CDR1 is SGHDT and CDR2 is YYEEEE. The V and J ends lost 4 bases and 0 bases respectively, with 11 bases between them. The CDR3 consists of 14 residues.

This chain connects TRBV5-4 to TRBJ2-5, with 13 bases matching TRBD2. Per the germline V gene, CDR1 is SGHNT and CDR2 is YYREEE (reference sequence). The CDR3 covers 17 residues. Trimming at V came to 3 bases and at J to 5 bases, leaving 10 bases not matched to a gene. CDR3 in DNA: TGTGCCAGCAGCTCCGGACTAGCGGGGGCCAGCCGGGAGACCCAGTACTTC. Protein sequence: CASSSGLAGASRETQYF.

The chain joins TRBV5-1 to TRBJ1-1, with 7 bases identical to TRBD1. Trimming at V came to 2 bases and at J to 2 bases, leaving 9 bases not matched to a gene. CDR3 size: 16 residues. Germline-derived CDR1 and CDR2 are SGHRS and YFSETQ. The DNA of the CDR3 is TGCGCCAGCAGCTTAAAGTTCGACAGGGTCAACACTGAAGCTTTCTTT. Its translation: CASSLKFDRVNTEAFF.

CDR3 region: CASSNLGGGEKLFF. In DNA, the CDR3 is TGTGCCAGTAGTAATTTGGGGGGAGGAGAAAAACTGTTTTTT. The chain couples TRBV19 to TRBJ1-4, with D possibly matching TRBD1 (5 bases). Germline CDR1 and CDR2: LNHDA and SQIVND (reference sequence). V was cut by 4 bases and J by 8 bases, with 14 bases left in between. CDR3 size: 14 residues.

The chain has TRBV7-9 and TRBJ2-1, with TRBD1 as a possible D gene (6 bases). With 1 base removed from V and 13 bases from J, the gap between germline ends came to 8 bases. Germline V gene lookup returns CDR1 SEHNR and CDR2 FQNEAQ (reference sequence). The CDR3 consists of 11 residues. The CDR3 here is CASSLGTDQFF. CDR3 nucleotide sequence: TGTGCCAGCAGCTTAGGGACAGATCAGTTCTTC.

The rearrangement joins TRBV13 to TRBJ1-2, with 7 bases fitting TRBD1. The V gene end was trimmed by 5 bases and the J gene end by 1 base; junction bases not matched to a gene: 7. The CDR3 has 15 residues. Germline CDR1 is PRHDT and CDR2 is FYEKMQ (reference sequence). CDR3 sequence reads: CASSPDRTFNYGYTF. In nucleotides, the CDR3 is TGTGCCAGCAGCCCGGACAGGACCTTTAACTATGGCTACACCTTC.

The rearrangement uses TRBV5-4 and TRBJ2-7; 9 positions agree with TRBD2. The germline gives CDR1 SGHNT, CDR2 YYREEE (reference sequence). The CDR3 runs 18 residues. V shed 3 bases and J 0 bases; nucleotides not matched to a gene: 13. For the CDR3, the DNA is TGTGCCAGCAGCTCCCTAAGCACCAAGCGGGAGGTCTCCTACGAGCAGTACTTC. Its translation: CASSSLSTKREVSYEQYF.

This rearrangement joins TRBV28 to TRBJ2-7; 7 bases are a match to TRBD1. With 5 bases clipped from V and 4 bases from J, the junction kept 8 bases outside the gene matches. CDR1 is MDHEN, CDR2 SYDVKM, per germline. The length of the CDR3 is 14 residues. The CDR3 DNA reads TGTGCCAGCAGTAGACTGACAGGGTCATACGAGCAGTACTTC. It specifies CASSRLTGSYEQYF. Full variable domain (outside the CDR3, taken from reference TRBV28 and TRBJ2-7): DVKVTQSSRYLVKRTGEKVFLECVQDMDHENMFWYRQDPGLGLRLIYFSYDVKMKEKGDIPEGYSVSREKKERFSLILESASTNQTSMYLCASSRLTGSYEQYFGPGTRLTVT.

The gene calls are TRBV19 and TRBJ2-7, with TRBD1 identical over 10 bases. Germline CDR1 and CDR2: LNHDA and SQIVND (reference sequence). The V and J ends lost 5 bases and 1 base, in that order; junction bases with no gene match: 8. This CDR3 spans 16 amino acids. CDR3 in amino acids: CASSARGTGVSYEQYF. The CDR3 DNA follows: TGTGCCAGTAGTGCCAGAGGGACAGGGGTATCCTACGAGCAGTACTTC.

V gene TRBV18 combines with J gene TRBJ2-7; TRBD1 is a possible D gene (6 bases). The CDR3 extends over 15 amino acids. CDR1 and CDR2 from the germline V gene are KGHSH and LQKENI. The ends were cut back, 1 base at V and 0 bases at J, with 10 bases in the middle. CDR3 in DNA: TGTGCCAGCTCACCACAAGGACAGCTCTCCTACGAGCAGTACTTC. Protein product: CASSPQGQLSYEQYF.

The table lists this clone with a few counts. This chain connects TRBV4-2 to TRBJ2-7, with a weak D call TRBD2 (7 bases). V lost 0 bases, J lost 4 bases, and 13 bases lay in between. This CDR3 is built from 15 residues. Per the germline V gene, CDR1 is LGHNA and CDR2 is YNFKEQ. The CDR3 reads CASSQDAGAQYEQYF. CDR3 bases: TGTGCCAGCAGCCAAGATGCGGGGGCTCAGTACGAGCAGTACTTC.

J is TRBJ2-7 and V is TRBV25-1; TRBD1 matches 11 bases. CDR1 and CDR2 from the germline V gene are MGHDK and SYGVNS. V lost 0 bases, J lost 7 bases, and 5 bases stayed unmatched. This CDR3 spans 15 amino acids. This CDR3 reads CASSEYGQGAKEQYF. In DNA, the CDR3 is TGTGCCAGCAGTGAATACGGACAGGGGGCCAAAGAGCAGTACTTC.

The chain has TRBV4-2 and TRBJ1-2; D gene ambiguous. In germline, CDR1 is LGHNA, CDR2 YNFKEQ. V lost 1 base and J lost 2, with 8 bases in between. The CDR3 totals 14 residues. The CDR3 here is CASSQGQANYGYTF. The CDR3 DNA sequence: TGTGCCAGCAGCCAAGGGCAGGCCAACTATGGCTACACCTTC.

The V call is TRBV5-4, the J call TRBJ2-7; TRBD2 aligns across 11 bases. The CDR3 has 15 amino acids. The germline V gene has CDR1 SGHNT and CDR2 YYREEE (reference sequence). V lost 0 bases and J lost 3; bases outside the gene matches: 2. For the CDR3, the DNA is TGTGCCAGCAGCTTGGATGGGACTAGCGGCTACGAGCAGTACTTC. As protein: CASSLDGTSGYEQYF.

V and J are TRBV18 and TRBJ1-5; no clear D. This CDR3 contains 16 residues. The germline V gene has CDR1 KGHSH and CDR2 LQKENI. The V and J ends lost 3 bases and 0 bases respectively, with 12 bases between them. The CDR3 here is CASSPNMADSNQPQHF. The CDR3 DNA reads as TGTGCCAGCTCACCGAATATGGCGGATAGCAATCAGCCCCAGCATTTT.

This clone was counted only a few times. The chain carries TRBV19 and TRBJ1-5, with 9 positions matching TRBD1. The CDR3 is 14 amino acids. CDR1 is LNHDA, CDR2 SQIVND, per germline (reference sequence). Trimming removed 5 bases from V and 6 bases from J; junction bases left unmatched: 5. The CDR3, as DNA: TGTGCCAGTAGTTACAGGGGGCCGGCTCAGCCCCAGCATTTT. It specifies CASSYRGPAQPQHF.

This clone was seen a single time. The chain uses TRBV6-5 and TRBJ2-1; 11 bases match TRBD2. Germline V gives CDR1 MNHEY, CDR2 SVGAGI. This CDR3 contains 15 residues. Trimming took 5 bases from V and 7 from J; bases not matched to a gene: 7. The CDR3 DNA follows: TGTGCCAGCAGTCGATCGGGACTAGCGGATAATGAGCAGTTCTTC. Translation gives CASSRSGLADNEQFF.

V gene TRBV28 combines with J gene TRBJ2-5; possibly TRBD1 for D (6 bases). The CDR3 is 15 residues long. Trimming pared 3 bases from V and 0 bases from J, leaving 11 bases between. CDR1 and CDR2 (germline): MDHEN, SYDVKM. CDR3 in DNA: TGTGCCAGCAGTTTGCATAGGGGGAACCAAGAGACCCAGTACTTC. Its protein product is CASSLHRGNQETQYF.

The J gene is TRBJ2-5, the V gene TRBV5-5, with a possible D match to TRBD2 (7 bases). This CDR3 has 14 residues. V shed 1 base and J shed 5 bases, with 12 bases lying between them. Germline CDR1 and CDR2: SGHKS and YYEKEE (reference sequence). Written as DNA, the CDR3 is TGTGCCAGCAGCTTGAGGGGGGGATGGGAGACCCAGTACTTC. It codes for CASSLRGGWETQYF.

This clone has more than one count but fewer than ten. Within the sample, other DNA sequences also encode this same CDR3. The rearrangement links TRBV5-6 to TRBJ2-7; D call uncertain. The V and J ends lost 1 base and 5 bases respectively, with 19 bases between them. Germline CDR1 and CDR2: SGHDT and YYEEEE. This CDR3 is 16 amino acids long. CDR3 residues: CASSLTPGQTNNEQYF. CDR3 nucleotides: TGTGCCAGCAGCTTGACTCCAGGCCAGACGAACAACGAGCAGTACTTC.

This clone was counted once. The V call is TRBV5-1, the J call TRBJ2-2, with D unresolved. The CDR3 is 15 residues long. V shed 5 bases and J shed 0 bases, with 11 bases lying between them. In germline, CDR1 is SGHRS, CDR2 YFSETQ. The CDR3 nucleotides read TGCGCCAGCAGGCCTCGACTCTCGAACACCGGGGAGCTGTTTTTT. Protein: CASRPRLSNTGELFF.